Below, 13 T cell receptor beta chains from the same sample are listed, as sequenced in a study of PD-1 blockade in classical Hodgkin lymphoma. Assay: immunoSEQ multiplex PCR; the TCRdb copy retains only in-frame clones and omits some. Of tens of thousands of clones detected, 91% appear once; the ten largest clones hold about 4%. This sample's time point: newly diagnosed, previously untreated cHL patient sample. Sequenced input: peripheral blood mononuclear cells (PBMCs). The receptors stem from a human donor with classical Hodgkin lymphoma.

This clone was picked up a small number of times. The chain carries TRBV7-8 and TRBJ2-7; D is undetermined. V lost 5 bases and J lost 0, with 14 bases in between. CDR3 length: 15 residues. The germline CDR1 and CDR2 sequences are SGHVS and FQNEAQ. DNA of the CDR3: TGTGCCAGCAGCCGGGTGGCGGCAATCTCCTACGAGCAGTACTTC. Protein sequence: CASSRVAAISYEQYF. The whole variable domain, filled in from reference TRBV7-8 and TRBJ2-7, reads GAGVSQSPRYKVAKRGQDVALRCDPISGHVSLFWYQQALGQGPEFLTYFQNEAQLDKSGLPSDRFFAERPEGSVSTLKIQRTQQEDSAVYLCASSRVAAISYEQYFGPGTRLTVT.

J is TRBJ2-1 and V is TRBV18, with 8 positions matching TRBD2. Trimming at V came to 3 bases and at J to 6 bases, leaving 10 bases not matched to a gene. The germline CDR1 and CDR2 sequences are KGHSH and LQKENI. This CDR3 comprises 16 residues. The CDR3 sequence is CASSPSAGGLSNEQFF. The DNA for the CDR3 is TGTGCCAGCTCACCCTCGGCGGGAGGTCTCAGCAATGAGCAGTTCTTC.

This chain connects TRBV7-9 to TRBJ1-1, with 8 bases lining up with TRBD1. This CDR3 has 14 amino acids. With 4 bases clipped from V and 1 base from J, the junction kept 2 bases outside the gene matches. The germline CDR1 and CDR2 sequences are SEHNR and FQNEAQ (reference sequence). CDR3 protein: CASSYGQGNTEAFF. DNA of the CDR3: TGTGCCAGCAGCTATGGACAGGGGAACACTGAAGCTTTCTTT. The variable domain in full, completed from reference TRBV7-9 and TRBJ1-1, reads DTGVSQNPRHKITKRGQNVTFRCDPISEHNRLYWYRQTLGQGPEFLTYFQNEAQLEKSRLLSDRFSAERPKGSFSTLEIQRTEQGDSAMYLCASSYGQGNTEAFFGQGTRLTVV.

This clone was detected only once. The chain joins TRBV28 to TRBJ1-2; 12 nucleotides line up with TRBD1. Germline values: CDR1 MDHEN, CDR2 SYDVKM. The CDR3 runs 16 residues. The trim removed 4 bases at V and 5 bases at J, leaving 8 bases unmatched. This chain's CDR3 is CASSSGQGALKYGYTF. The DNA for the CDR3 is TGTGCCAGCAGTTCGGGACAGGGGGCGTTAAAATATGGCTACACCTTC.

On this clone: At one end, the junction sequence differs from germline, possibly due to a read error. The CDR3 sequence is CEGVQDTDTQYF. The DNA of the CDR3 is TGCGAGGGGGTTCAGGACACAGATACGCAGTATTTT. The chain carries TRBV27 and TRBJ2-3; D possibly corresponds to TRBD1 (6 bases). The germline CDR1 and CDR2 sequences are MNHEY and SMNVEV (reference sequence). This CDR3 is 12 amino acids long.

The CDR3 bases are TGTGCCAGTAGCAAACAGGGTTCTCAGCCCCAGCATTTT. Translation: CASSKQGSQPQHF. This sequence joins TRBV19 and TRBJ1-5; possibly TRBD1 for D (6 bases). The CDR3 spans 13 residues. With 6 bases removed from V and 6 bases from J, the gap between germline ends came to 12 bases. CDR1 is LNHDA, CDR2 SQIVND, per germline (reference sequence).

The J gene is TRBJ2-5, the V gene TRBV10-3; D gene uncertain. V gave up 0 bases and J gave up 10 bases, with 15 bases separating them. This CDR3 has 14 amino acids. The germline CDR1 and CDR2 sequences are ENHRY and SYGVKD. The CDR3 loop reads CAISESEISGSQYF. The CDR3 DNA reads TGTGCCATCAGTGAGTCGGAGATCTCAGGTAGCCAGTACTTC.

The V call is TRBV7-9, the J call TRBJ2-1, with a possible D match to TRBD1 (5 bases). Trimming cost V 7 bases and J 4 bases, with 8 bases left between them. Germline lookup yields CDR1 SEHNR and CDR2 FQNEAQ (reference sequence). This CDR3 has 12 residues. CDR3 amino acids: CASKQGYNEQFF. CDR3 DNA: TGTGCCAGCAAGCAGGGTTACAATGAGCAGTTCTTC.

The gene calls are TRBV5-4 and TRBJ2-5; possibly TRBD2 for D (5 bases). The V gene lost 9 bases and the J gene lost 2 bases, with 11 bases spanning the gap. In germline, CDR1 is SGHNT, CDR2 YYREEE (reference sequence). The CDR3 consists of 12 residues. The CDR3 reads CAIGEQQETQYF. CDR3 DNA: TGTGCCATCGGGGAACAGCAAGAGACCCAGTACTTC.

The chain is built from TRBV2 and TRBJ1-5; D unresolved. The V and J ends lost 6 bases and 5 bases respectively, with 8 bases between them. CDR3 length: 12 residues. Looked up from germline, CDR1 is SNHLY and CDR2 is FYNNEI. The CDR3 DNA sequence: TGTGCCAGCAGGACAAACGATCAGCCCCAGCATTTT. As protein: CASRTNDQPQHF. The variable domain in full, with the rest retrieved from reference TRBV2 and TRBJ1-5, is EPEVTQTPSHQVTQMGQEVILRCVPISNHLYFYWYRQILGQKVEFLVSFYNNEISEKSEIFDDQFSVERPDGSNFTLKIRSTKLEDSAMYFCASRTNDQPQHFGDGTRLSIL.

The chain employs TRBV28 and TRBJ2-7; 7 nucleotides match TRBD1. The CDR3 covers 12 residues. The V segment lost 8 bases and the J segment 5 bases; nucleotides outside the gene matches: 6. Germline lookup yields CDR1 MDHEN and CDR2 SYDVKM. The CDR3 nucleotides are TGTGCCAGCGGCCAGGGGGATCACGAGCAGTACTTC. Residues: CASGQGDHEQYF.

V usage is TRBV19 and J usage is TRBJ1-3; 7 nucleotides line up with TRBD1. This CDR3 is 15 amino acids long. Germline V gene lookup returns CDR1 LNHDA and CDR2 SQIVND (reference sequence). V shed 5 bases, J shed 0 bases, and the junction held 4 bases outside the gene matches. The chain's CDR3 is CASSPTGSSGNTIYF. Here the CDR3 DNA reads TGTGCCAGTAGTCCGACAGGGAGCTCTGGAAACACCATATATTTT.

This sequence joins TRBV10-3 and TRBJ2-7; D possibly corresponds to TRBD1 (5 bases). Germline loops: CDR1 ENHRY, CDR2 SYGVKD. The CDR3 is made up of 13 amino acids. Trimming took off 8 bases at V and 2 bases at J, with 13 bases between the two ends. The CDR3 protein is CAIGQGITYEQYF. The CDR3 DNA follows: TGTGCCATCGGGCAGGGTATTACCTACGAGCAGTACTTC.